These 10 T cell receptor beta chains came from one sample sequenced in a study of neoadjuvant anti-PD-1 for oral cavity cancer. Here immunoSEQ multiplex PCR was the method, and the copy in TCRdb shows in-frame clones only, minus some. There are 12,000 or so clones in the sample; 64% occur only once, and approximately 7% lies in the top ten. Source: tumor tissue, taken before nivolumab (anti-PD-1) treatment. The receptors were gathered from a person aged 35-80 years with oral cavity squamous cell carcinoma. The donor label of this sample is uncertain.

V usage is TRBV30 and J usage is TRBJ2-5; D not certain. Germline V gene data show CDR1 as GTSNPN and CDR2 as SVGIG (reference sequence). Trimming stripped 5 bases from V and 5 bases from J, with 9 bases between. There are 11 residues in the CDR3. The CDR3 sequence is CAWSNGETQYF. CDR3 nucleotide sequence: TGTGCCTGGTCCAACGGGGAGACCCAGTACTTC.

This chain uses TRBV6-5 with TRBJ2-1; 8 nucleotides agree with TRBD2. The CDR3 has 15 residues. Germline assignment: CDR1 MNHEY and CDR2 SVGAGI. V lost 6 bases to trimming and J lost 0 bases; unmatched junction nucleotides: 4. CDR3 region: CASSRSGASYNEQFF. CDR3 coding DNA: TGTGCCAGCAGCCGTAGCGGGGCCTCCTACAATGAGCAGTTCTTC.

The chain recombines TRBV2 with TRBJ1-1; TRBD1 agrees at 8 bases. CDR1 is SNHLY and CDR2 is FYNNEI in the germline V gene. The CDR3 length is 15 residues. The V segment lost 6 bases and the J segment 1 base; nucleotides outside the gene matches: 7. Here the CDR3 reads CASRTGQGWNTEAFF. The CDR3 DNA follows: TGTGCCAGCAGAACCGGACAGGGATGGAACACTGAAGCTTTCTTT.

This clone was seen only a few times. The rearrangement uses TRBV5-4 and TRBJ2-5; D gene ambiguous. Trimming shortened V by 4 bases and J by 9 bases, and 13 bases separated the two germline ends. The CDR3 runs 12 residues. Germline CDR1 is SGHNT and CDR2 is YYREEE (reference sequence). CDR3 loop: CASSREREAQYF. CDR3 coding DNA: TGTGCCAGCAGCAGAGAAAGGGAAGCCCAGTACTTC.

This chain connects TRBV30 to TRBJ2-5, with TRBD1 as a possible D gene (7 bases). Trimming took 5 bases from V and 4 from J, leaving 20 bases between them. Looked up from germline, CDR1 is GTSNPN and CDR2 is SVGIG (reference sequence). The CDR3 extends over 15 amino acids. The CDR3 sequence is CAWGGQGGVGETQYF. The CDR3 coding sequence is TGTGCCTGGGGAGGGCAGGGGGGAGTAGGAGAGACCCAGTACTTC.

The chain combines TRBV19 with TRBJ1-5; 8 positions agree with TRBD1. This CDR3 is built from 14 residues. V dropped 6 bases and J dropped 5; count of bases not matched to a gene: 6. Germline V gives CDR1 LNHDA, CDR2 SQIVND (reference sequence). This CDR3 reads CASRDRASHQPQHF. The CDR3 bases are TGTGCCAGTAGGGACAGGGCCTCCCATCAGCCCCAGCATTTT.

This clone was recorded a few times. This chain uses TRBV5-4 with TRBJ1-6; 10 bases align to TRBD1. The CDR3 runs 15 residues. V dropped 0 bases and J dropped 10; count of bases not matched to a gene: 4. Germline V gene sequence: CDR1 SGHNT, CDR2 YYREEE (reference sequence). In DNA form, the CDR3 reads TGTGCCAGCAGCTTGGGGGACAGGGGACGGTCACCCCTCCACTTT. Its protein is CASSLGDRGRSPLHF. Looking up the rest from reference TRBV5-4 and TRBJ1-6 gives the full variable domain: ETGVTQSPTHLIKTRGQQVTLRCSSQSGHNTVSWYQQALGQGPQFIFQYYREEENGRGNFPPRFSGLQFPNYSSELNVNALELDDSALYLCASSLGDRGRSPLHFGNGTRLTVT.

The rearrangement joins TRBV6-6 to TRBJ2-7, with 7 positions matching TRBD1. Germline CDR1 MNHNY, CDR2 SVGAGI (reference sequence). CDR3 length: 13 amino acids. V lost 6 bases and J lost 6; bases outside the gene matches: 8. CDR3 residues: CASRMGTGVEQYF. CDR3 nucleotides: TGTGCCAGCAGAATGGGAACAGGGGTCGAGCAGTACTTC.

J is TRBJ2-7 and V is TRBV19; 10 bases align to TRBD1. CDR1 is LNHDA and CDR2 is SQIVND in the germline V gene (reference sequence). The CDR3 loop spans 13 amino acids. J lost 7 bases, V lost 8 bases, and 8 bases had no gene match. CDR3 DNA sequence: TGTGCCAGTTCCGGGACAGGGGTGAGGGAGCAGTACTTC. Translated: CASSGTGVREQYF.

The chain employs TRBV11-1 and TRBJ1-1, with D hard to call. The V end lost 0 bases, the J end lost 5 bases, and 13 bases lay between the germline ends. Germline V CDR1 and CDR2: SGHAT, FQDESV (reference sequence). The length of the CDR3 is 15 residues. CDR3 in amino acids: CASSLADFKGTEAFF. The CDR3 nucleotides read TGTGCCAGCAGCTTAGCGGATTTTAAAGGGACTGAAGCTTTCTTT.